These 22 T cell receptor beta chains were all obtained from the same sample, sequenced in a study of CD8 T cells in Susac syndrome. Reverse transcription of roughly 0.45 to 1 ug RNA used random hexamers. TCRdb re-derived calls from the immunoSEQ multiplex PCR reads in MiXCR, one entry per CDR3 protein. The repertoire holds around 190,000 distinct CDR3 sequences, with approximately 95% as singletons. The sequencing input was CD4+ T cells from PBMCs. These receptors were collected from a human donor in good health.

The chain combines TRBV15 with TRBJ2-3; 9 nucleotides match TRBD2. The V gene's germline CDR1 is LNHNV and CDR2 YYDKDF (reference sequence). The V segment lost 1 base and the J segment 1 base; nucleotides outside the gene matches: 6. The CDR3 extends over 17 amino acids. CDR3 loop: CATSRGVAGDGTDTQYF. The CDR3 DNA is TGTGCCACCAGCAGAGGGGTAGCGGGAGATGGCACAGATACGCAGTATTTT.

The CDR3 DNA follows: TGTGCCAGTAGTGGGACTAGCGGGGAAGAGACCCAGTACTTC. This gives the protein CASSGTSGEETQYF. The chain recombines TRBV19 with TRBJ2-5, with 13 bases fitting TRBD2. Germline loops: CDR1 LNHDA, CDR2 SQIVND (reference sequence). The CDR3 sequence is 14 residues long. Unmatched junction bases numbered 0, after V lost 5 bases and J lost 3 bases.

The V and J genes are TRBV18 and TRBJ2-1; 11 bases align to TRBD2. Per germline, CDR1 KGHSH and CDR2 LQKENI. The V segment lost 5 bases and the J segment 3 bases; nucleotides outside the gene matches: 3. The CDR3 is 15 amino acids. The CDR3: CASSTTSGGYNEQFF. CDR3 DNA sequence: TGTGCCAGCTCAACCACTAGCGGGGGCTACAATGAGCAGTTCTTC.

The rearrangement uses TRBV9 and TRBJ2-5; no clear D gene. Between the trimmed V and J ends, which lost 4 bases and 2 bases, there was a span of 12 bases. This CDR3 has 14 amino acids. Germline CDR1 reads SGDLS; CDR2 reads YYNGEE. The CDR3 here is CASSPAGSQETQYF. In nucleotides, the CDR3 is TGTGCCAGCAGCCCCGCTGGGTCTCAAGAGACCCAGTACTTC.

This rearrangement joins TRBV27 to TRBJ1-4; D is possibly TRBD1 (5 bases). The CDR3 has 13 residues. The V and J ends lost 3 bases and 8 bases respectively, with 10 bases between them. Germline V CDR1 and CDR2: MNHEY, SMNVEV (reference sequence). The DNA of the CDR3 is TGTGCCAGCAGTTTGAGGGGCGGGGAAAAACTGTTTTTT. It is translated as CASSLRGGEKLFF.

This chain connects TRBV7-9 to TRBJ2-5, with 7 bases matching TRBD1. The CDR3 runs 15 residues. V lost 6 bases, J lost 4 bases, and 11 bases stayed unmatched. Germline CDR1 is SEHNR and CDR2 is FQNEAQ (reference sequence). The CDR3 here is CASSKIEGAGETQYF. CDR3 bases: TGTGCCAGCAGTAAAATCGAGGGGGCCGGAGAGACCCAGTACTTC.

The V call is TRBV30, the J call TRBJ2-4; TRBD1 matches at 7 bases. Trimming cost V 1 base and J 7 bases; bases outside gene matches: 4. Germline CDR1 GTSNPN, CDR2 SVGIG (reference sequence). The CDR3 sequence is 13 residues long. CDR3 protein: CAWSAGTVNIQYF. The CDR3, as DNA: TGTGCCTGGAGTGCCGGGACAGTGAACATTCAGTACTTC.

This clonotype was seen once. The chain uses TRBV14 and TRBJ2-3, with TRBD2 matching over 11 bases. The germline V gene encodes CDR1 SGHDN and CDR2 FVKESK. The CDR3 extends over 18 amino acids. Trimming cost V 7 bases and J 0 bases; bases outside gene matches: 12. CDR3 region: CASTKKGLADSSTDTQYF. The CDR3 region has the DNA TGTGCCAGCACCAAAAAGGGACTAGCGGACAGTAGCACAGATACGCAGTATTTT.

J is TRBJ2-3 and V is TRBV7-8; 9 bases agree with TRBD1. There are 13 residues in the CDR3. Germline trimming cut 5 bases from V and 5 bases from J; bases unmatched to any gene: 2. Germline values: CDR1 SGHVS, CDR2 FQNEAQ. The CDR3 coding sequence is TGTGCCAGCAGCAAGGACAGGGGAGATACGCAGTATTTT. This gives the protein CASSKDRGDTQYF.

This clonotype was observed a single time. The rearrangement uses TRBV27 and TRBJ2-5, with D possibly matching TRBD1 (6 bases). The CDR3 has 15 amino acids. V was pared by 5 bases and J by 1 base, with 14 bases between. Germline-derived CDR1 and CDR2 are MNHEY and SMNVEV (reference sequence). CDR3 in DNA: TGTGCCAGCAGTCCCTCGCGACAGGTCCAAGAGACCCAGTACTTC. This sequence encodes CASSPSRQVQETQYF.

The gene calls are TRBV11-2 and TRBJ2-7, with D possibly matching TRBD1 (5 bases). The germline CDR1 and CDR2 sequences are SGHAT and FQNNGV. The CDR3 runs to 17 residues. The V gene lost 0 bases and the J gene lost 5 bases, with 20 bases spanning the gap. The DNA for the CDR3 is TGTGCCAGCAGCTTAGACCCCAGGGCAGGGTCTATACACGAGCAGTACTTC. Translated, it gives CASSLDPRAGSIHEQYF. Based on the CDR3 plus reference TRBV11-2 and TRBJ2-7, the full variable domain is EAGVAQSPRYKIIEKRQSVAFWCNPISGHATLYWYQQILGQGPKLLIQFQNNGVVDDSQLPKDRFSAERLKGVDSTLKIQPAKLEDSAVYLCASSLDPRAGSIHEQYFGPGTRLTVT.

This clonotype was seen once. The chain joins TRBV24-1 to TRBJ2-1; 14 bases are a match to TRBD2. This CDR3 is built from 17 residues. V was clipped by 4 bases and J by 8 bases; unmatched bases: 9. Germline V gives CDR1 KGHDR, CDR2 SFDVKD. The CDR3 DNA reads TGTGCCACCAGTGACGCCGGGACTAGCGGGAGAATCGATGAGCAGTTCTTC. Protein sequence: CATSDAGTSGRIDEQFF.

The rearrangement links TRBV6-2 or TRBV6-3 to TRBJ2-1; 10 bases map to TRBD2. Germline V gene data show CDR1 as MNHEY and CDR2 as SVGEGT. V gave up 6 bases and J gave up 7 bases; unmatched junction bases: 6. The CDR3 spans 14 residues. CDR3 loop: CASRSSGRGNEQFF. The CDR3 DNA reads as TGTGCCAGCAGGAGCAGCGGGAGGGGAAATGAGCAGTTCTTC.

This clonotype was detected a few times. This chain links TRBV11-2 with TRBJ2-3; no reliable D call. Germline-derived CDR1 and CDR2 are SGHAT and FQNNGV. With 4 bases removed from V and 2 bases from J, the gap between germline ends came to 4 bases. The CDR3 consists of 12 residues. The CDR3 loop reads CASSSNTDTQYF. CDR3 bases: TGTGCCAGCAGCTCCAACACAGATACGCAGTATTTT.

This clonotype was seen a single time. The gene calls are TRBV4-3 and TRBJ2-2; TRBD2 matches at 9 bases. This CDR3 has 18 residues. The trim removed 4 bases at V and 0 bases at J, leaving 9 bases unmatched. Looked up from germline, CDR1 is LGHNA and CDR2 is YSLEER. The CDR3 nucleotides are TGCGCCAGCAGCCGCGGAGGGGCGGGAGGGCCGAACACCGGGGAGCTGTTTTTT. Amino acids: CASSRGGAGGPNTGELFF.

This clonotype has just one count. This chain links TRBV7-9 with TRBJ2-5; tentatively, D is TRBD1 (6 bases). Trimming pared 5 bases from V and 7 bases from J, leaving 17 bases between. CDR3 length: 14 amino acids. The germline V gene has CDR1 SEHNR and CDR2 FQNEAQ (reference sequence). CDR3 nucleotide sequence: TGTGCCAGCAGCCCGGACAGAATAGACGGGACCCAGTACTTC. It translates to CASSPDRIDGTQYF.

The chain carries TRBV29-1 and TRBJ2-6; tentative D call: TRBD2 (5 bases). The germline V gene encodes CDR1 SQVTM and CDR2 ANQGSEA. The V end lost 3 bases, the J end lost 2 bases, and 5 bases lay between the germline ends. This CDR3 has 13 amino acids. CDR3 sequence (DNA): TGCAGCGTTGAGAGGGCTGGGGCCAACGTCCTGACTTTC. Translated: CSVERAGANVLTF. The full variable domain, rest sourced from reference TRBV29-1 and TRBJ2-6, is SAVISQKPSRDICQRGTSLTIQCQVDSQVTMMFWYRQQPGQSLTLIATANQGSEATYESGFVIDKFPISRPNLTFSTLTVSNMSPEDSSIYLCSVERAGANVLTFGAGSRLTVL.

The V and J genes are TRBV12-3 or TRBV12-4 and TRBJ2-1; 8 positions match TRBD2. The CDR3 consists of 14 residues. With V trimmed by 6 bases and J by 7 bases, 8 bases remained unmatched. The CDR3 sequence is CASSPSGLGNEQFF. The DNA for the CDR3 is TGTGCCAGCAGCCCTTCGGGACTAGGAAATGAGCAGTTCTTC.

The chain has TRBV24-1 and TRBJ2-2, with a weak D call TRBD1 (6 bases). Trimming took off 9 bases at V and 2 bases at J, with 9 bases between the two ends. The CDR3 runs to 13 residues. Germline-derived CDR1 and CDR2 are KGHDR and SFDVKD. CDR3: CATLDRNTGELFF. DNA for the CDR3: TGTGCCACCTTGGACAGAAACACCGGGGAGCTGTTTTTT.

The J gene is TRBJ2-3, the V gene TRBV9; 12 bases match TRBD2. CDR3 length: 16 residues. With V trimmed by 3 bases and J by 3 bases, 5 bases remained unmatched. Germline V lookup: CDR1 SGDLS, CDR2 YYNGEE. Here the CDR3 reads CASSGLAGELTDTQYF. The DNA for the CDR3 is TGTGCCAGCAGCGGACTAGCGGGAGAGTTGACAGATACGCAGTATTTT.

This chain links TRBV4-2 with TRBJ2-1; the D call may be TRBD1 or TRBD2 (5 bases each). The CDR3 length is 15 residues. The ends were cut back, 5 bases at V and 2 bases at J, with 13 bases in the middle. CDR1 is LGHNA and CDR2 is YNFKEQ in the germline V gene. CDR3 sequence reads: CASSDEGLPYNEQFF. In DNA, the CDR3 is TGTGCCAGCAGCGACGAGGGGCTACCCTACAATGAGCAGTTCTTC.

This chain joins TRBV29-1 and TRBJ1-2, with a weak D call TRBD1 (6 bases). Trimming removed 4 bases at V and 4 bases at J, with 13 bases between. Germline values: CDR1 SQVTM, CDR2 ANQGSEA. The CDR3 loop spans 13 amino acids. CDR3 loop: CSVGTVESYGYTF. CDR3 nucleotides: TGCAGCGTTGGGACAGTAGAGTCCTATGGCTACACCTTC.